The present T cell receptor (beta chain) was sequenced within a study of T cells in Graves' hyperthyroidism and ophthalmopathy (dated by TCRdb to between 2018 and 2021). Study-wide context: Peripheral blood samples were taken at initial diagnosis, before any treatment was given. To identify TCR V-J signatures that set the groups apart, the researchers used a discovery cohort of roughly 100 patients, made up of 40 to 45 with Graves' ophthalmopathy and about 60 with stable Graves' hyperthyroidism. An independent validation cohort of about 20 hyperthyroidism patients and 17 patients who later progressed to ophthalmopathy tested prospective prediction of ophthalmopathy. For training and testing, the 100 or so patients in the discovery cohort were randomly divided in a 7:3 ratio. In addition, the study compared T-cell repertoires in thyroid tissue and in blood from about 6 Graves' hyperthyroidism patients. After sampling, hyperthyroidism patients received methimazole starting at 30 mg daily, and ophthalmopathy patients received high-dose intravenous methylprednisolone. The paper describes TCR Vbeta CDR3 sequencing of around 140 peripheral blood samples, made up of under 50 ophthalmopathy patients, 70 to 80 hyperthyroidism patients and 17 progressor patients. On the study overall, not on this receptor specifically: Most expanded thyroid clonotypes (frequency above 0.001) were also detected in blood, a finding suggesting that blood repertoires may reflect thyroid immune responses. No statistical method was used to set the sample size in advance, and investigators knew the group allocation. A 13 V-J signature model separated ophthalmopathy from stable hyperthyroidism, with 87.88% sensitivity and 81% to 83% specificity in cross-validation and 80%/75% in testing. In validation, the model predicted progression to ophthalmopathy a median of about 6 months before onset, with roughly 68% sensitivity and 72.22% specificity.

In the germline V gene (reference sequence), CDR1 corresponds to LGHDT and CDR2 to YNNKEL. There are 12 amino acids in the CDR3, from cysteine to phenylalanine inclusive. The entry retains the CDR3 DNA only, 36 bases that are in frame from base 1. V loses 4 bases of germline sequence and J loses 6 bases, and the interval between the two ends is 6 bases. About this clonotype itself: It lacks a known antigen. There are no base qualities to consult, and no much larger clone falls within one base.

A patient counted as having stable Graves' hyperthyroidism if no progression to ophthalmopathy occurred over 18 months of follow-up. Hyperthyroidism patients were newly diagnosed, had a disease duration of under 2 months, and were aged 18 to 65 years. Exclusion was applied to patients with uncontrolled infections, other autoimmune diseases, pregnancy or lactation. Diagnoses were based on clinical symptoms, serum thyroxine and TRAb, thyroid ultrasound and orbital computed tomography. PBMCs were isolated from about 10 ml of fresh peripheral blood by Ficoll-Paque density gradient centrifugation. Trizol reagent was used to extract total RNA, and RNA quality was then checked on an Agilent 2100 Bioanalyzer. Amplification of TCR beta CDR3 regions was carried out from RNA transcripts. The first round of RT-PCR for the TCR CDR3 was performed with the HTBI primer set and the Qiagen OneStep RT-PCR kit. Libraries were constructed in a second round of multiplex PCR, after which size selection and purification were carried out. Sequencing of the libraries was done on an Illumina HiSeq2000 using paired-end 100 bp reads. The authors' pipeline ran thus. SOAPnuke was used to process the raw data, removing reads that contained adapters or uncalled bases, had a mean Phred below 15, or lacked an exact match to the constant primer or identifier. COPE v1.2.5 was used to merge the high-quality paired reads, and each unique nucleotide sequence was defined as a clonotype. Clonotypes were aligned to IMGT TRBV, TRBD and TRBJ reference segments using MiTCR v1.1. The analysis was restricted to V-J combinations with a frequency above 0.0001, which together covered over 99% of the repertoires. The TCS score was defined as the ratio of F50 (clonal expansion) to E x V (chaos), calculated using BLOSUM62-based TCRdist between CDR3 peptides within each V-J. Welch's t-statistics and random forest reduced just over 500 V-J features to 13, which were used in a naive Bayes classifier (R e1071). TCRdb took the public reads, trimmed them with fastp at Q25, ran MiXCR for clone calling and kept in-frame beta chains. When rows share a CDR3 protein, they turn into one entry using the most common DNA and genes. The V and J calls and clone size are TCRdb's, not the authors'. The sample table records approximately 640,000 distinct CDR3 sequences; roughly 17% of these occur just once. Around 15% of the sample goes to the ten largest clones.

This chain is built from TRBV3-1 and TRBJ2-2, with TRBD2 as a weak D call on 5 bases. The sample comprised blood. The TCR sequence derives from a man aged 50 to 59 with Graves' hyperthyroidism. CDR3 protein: CASSRTPGELFF. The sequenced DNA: TGTGCCAGCAGCCGGACTCCCGGGGAGCTGTTTTTT.